This entry is about one T cell receptor (beta chain). Its specificity is not known. Amplification of TCR beta CDR3 regions used RNA as the template. Primed by the HTBI set, a first-round RT-PCR was run on the TCR CDR3. TCRdb used MiXCR to reprocess the multiplex PCR reads, holding one entry per CDR3 protein. The sample contains some 550,000 distinct CDR3 sequences, less than 25% of which appear only once. This specimen comes from a study of T cells in Graves' hyperthyroidism and ophthalmopathy. Study context: Peripheral blood samples were taken at initial diagnosis, prior to any treatment.

The germline V gene has CDR1 LNHNV and CDR2 YYDKDF (reference sequence). The CDR3 extends over 19 amino acids. V was pared by 0 bases and J by 2 bases, with 20 bases between. Study outcomes and limitations: Most clonotypes expanded in the thyroid (above 0.001) were also present in blood.

In making diagnoses, clinical symptoms, serum thyroxine and TRAb, thyroid ultrasound and orbital computed tomography were all used. It was 8 to 10 ml of fresh peripheral blood that supplied the PBMCs. The genes are TRBV15 and TRBJ1-3, with a possible D match to TRBD1 (6 bases). The sequenced sample consisted of blood. The sequence was collected from a man younger than 30 with Graves' hyperthyroidism. The CDR3 coding sequence is TGTGCCACCAGCAGAGATTTAATATCGGGGGCCGGGGCTGGAAACACCATATATTTT. Translating gives CATSRDLISGAGAGNTIYF.